This TCR beta chain was sequenced during a study of cytomegalovirus exposure and HLA in healthy donors. PCR used 60 Vbeta primers and 13 Jbeta primers. Per the original methods: The authors later counted roughly 77 million unique TCR beta chains, 9 million to 12 million of them shared. The method was immunoSEQ multiplex PCR; TCRdb's version includes in-frame clones alone and lacks a portion of them. V, J and clone size are those of that table, while D and trimming were read from the DNA. The sample lists about 140,000 clones, roughly 80% occurring once. The CDR3 consists of 18 residues. The V gene end was trimmed by 8 bases and the J gene end by 4 bases; junction bases not matched to a gene: 13. Germline CDR1 is WSHSY and CDR2 is SAAADI.

The gene calls are TRBV10-2 and TRBJ2-2; the match to TRBD2 covers 13 bases. The sequencing input was PBMCs. This clonotype was sampled from a man aged 18 to 35 in good health and CMV-seropositive. Here the CDR3 reads CASSRLRGLAGPTGELFF. In DNA form, the CDR3 reads TGCGCCAGCTCAAGACTGAGGGGACTAGCGGGGCCCACCGGGGAGCTGTTTTTT.